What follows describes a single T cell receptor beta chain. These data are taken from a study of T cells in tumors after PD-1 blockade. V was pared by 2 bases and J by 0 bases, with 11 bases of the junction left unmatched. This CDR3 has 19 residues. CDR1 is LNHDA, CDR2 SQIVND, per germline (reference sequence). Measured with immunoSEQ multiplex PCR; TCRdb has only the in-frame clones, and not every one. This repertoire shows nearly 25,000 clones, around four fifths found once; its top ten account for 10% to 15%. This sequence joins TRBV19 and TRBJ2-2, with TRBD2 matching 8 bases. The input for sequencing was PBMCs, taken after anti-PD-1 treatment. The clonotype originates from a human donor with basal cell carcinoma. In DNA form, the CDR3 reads TGTGCCAGTAGTATATGGACAGACCGACTAGCGTCGAACACCGGGGAGCTGTTTTTT. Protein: CASSIWTDRLASNTGELFF.